The 2 T cell receptor beta chains given below trace back to one sample, sequenced in a study of metastatic and nonmetastatic thyroid tumors. None of the patients had undergone any treatment ahead of thyroid surgery. Via MiXCR, TCRdb re-called the PCR reads. The data show more than 9,500 clones, 25% to 35% seen once. Source material: adjacent normal tissue. Receptors originate from a male donor with papillary thyroid cancer or a benign thyroid nodule (not recorded which). Some clones in this sample may be carry-over from other donors' samples.

This clone has just a few counts. The gene calls are TRBV6-1 and TRBJ2-5; no firm D call. Germline V gene sequence: CDR1 MNHNS, CDR2 SASEGT. CDR3 length equals 11 residues. The V and J ends lost 5 bases and 4 bases respectively, with 5 bases between them. The DNA of the CDR3 is TGTGCCAGCAGTCCTTCAGAGACCCAGTACTTC. Protein sequence: CASSPSETQYF.

The chain uses TRBV7-9 and TRBJ2-5; perhaps TRBD2 as D (6 bases). Trimming left V 3 bases short and J 3 bases short, with 14 bases between. From germline, CDR1 is SEHNR and CDR2 FQNEAQ (reference sequence). The CDR3 runs to 15 residues. The CDR3 protein is CASSLMGGRKETQYF. The CDR3 region has the DNA TGTGCCAGCAGCTTGATGGGGGGAAGAAAAGAGACCCAGTACTTC.